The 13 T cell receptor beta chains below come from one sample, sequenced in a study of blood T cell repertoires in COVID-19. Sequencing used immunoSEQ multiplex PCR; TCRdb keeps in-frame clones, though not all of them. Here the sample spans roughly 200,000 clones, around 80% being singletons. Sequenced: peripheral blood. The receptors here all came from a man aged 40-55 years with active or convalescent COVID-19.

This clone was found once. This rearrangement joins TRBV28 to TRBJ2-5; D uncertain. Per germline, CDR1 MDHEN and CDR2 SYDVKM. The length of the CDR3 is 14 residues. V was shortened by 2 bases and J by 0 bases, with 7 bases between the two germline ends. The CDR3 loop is CASSLGQHQETQYF. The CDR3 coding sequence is TGTGCCAGCAGTTTAGGGCAACACCAAGAGACCCAGTACTTC.

CDR3 region: CASSLADDRYEAFF. The CDR3 region has the DNA TGCGCCAGCAGCTTGGCCGACGACAGGTATGAAGCTTTCTTT. This chain connects TRBV5-1 to TRBJ1-1, with D possibly TRBD1 on 6 matching bases. The V gene lost 0 bases and the J gene lost 7 bases, with 13 bases spanning the gap. From germline, CDR1 is SGHRS and CDR2 YFSETQ. CDR3 length equals 14 residues. The complete variable domain, with remaining parts taken from reference TRBV5-1 and TRBJ1-1, reads KAGVTQTPRYLIKTRGQQVTLSCSPISGHRSVSWYQQTPGQGLQFLFEYFSETQRNKGNFPGRFSGRQFSNSRSEMNVSTLELGDSALYLCASSLADDRYEAFFGQGTRLTVV.

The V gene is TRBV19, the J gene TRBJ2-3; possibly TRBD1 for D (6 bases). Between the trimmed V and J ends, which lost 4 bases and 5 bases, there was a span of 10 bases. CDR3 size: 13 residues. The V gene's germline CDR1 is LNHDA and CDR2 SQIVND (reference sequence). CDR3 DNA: TGTGCCAGTAGTAGCCGCAGGGGAGATACGCAGTATTTT. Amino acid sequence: CASSSRRGDTQYF.

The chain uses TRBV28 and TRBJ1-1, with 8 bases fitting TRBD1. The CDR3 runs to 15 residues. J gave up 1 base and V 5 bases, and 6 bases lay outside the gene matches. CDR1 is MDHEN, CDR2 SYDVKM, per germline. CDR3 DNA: TGTGCCAGCAGTACCCGACAGGGGCGGAACACTGAAGCTTTCTTT. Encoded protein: CASSTRQGRNTEAFF.

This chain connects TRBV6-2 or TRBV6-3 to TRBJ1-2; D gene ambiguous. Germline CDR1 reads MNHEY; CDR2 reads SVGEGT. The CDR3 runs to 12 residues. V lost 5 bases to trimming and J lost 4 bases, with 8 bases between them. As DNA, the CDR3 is TGTGCCAGCAGTACAAGTCTCTATGGCTACACCTTC. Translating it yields CASSTSLYGYTF.

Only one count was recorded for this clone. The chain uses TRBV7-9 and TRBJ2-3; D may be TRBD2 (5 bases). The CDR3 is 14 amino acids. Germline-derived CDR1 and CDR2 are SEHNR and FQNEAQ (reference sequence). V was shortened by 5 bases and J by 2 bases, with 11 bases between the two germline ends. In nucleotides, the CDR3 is TGTGCCAGCAGCCGAACTAGACCCACAGATACGCAGTATTTT. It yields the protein CASSRTRPTDTQYF.

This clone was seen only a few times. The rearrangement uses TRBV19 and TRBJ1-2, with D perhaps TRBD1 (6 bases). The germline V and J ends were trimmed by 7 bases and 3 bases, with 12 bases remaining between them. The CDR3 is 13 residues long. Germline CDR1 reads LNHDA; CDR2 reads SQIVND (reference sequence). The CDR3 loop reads CASTWGQDYGYTF. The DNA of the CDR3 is TGTGCCAGTACGTGGGGGCAGGACTATGGCTACACCTTC.

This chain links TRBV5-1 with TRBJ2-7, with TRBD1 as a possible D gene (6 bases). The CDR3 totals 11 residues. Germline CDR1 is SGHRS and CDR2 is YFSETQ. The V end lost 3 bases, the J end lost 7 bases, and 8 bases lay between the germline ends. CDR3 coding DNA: TGCGCCAGCAGCTCTGGGACAGAGCAGTACTTC. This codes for CASSSGTEQYF.

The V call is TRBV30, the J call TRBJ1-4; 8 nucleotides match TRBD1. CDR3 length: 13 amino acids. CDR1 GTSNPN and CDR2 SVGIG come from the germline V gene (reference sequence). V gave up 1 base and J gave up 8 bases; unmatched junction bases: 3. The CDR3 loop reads CAWSGQGREKLFF. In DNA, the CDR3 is TGTGCCTGGAGTGGACAGGGGAGGGAAAAACTGTTTTTT.

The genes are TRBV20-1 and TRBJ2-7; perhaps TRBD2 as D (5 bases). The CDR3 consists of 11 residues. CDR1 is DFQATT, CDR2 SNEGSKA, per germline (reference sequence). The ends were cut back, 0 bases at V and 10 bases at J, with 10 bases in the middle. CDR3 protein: CSARDLEGQYF. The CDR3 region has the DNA TGCAGTGCTAGAGATCTCGAGGGACAGTACTTC.

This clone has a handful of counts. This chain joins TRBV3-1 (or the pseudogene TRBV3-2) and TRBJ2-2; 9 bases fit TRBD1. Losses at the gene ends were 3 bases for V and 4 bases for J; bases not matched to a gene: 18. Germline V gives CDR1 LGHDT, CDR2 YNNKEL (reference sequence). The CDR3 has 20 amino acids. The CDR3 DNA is TGTGCCAGCAGCCAGGGTTTTTCGTTTTCGGGACAGGGTCCCACCGGGGAGCTGTTTTTT. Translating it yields CASSQGFSFSGQGPTGELFF.

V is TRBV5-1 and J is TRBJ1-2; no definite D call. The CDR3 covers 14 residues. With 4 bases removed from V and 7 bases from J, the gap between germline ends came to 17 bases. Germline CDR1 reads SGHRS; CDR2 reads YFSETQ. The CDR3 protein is CASSPGGRGGGYTF. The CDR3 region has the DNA TGCGCCAGCAGCCCGGGAGGGCGTGGTGGTGGCTACACCTTC.

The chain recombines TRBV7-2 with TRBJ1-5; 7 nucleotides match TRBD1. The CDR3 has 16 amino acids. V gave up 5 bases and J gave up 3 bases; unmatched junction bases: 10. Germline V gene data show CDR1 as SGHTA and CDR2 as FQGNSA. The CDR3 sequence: CASSLQFGQVNQPQHF. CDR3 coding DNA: TGTGCCAGCAGCCTCCAGTTTGGACAGGTCAATCAGCCCCAGCATTTT. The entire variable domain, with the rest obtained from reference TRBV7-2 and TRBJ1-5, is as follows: GAGVSQSPSNKVTEKGKDVELRCDPISGHTALYWYRQSLGQGLEFLIYFQGNSAPDKSGLPSDRFSAERTGGSVSTLTIQRTQQEDSAVYLCASSLQFGQVNQPQHFGDGTRLSIL.